These 8 T cell receptor beta chains share one sample of origin, sequenced in a study of Ad26.COV2.S vaccination and SARS-CoV-2 variants. Treatment in this sample: some 20 received Ad26.COV2.S at low or high dose, single or two shots; 5 received placebo; per-sample allocation not given. Sampling took place 63 days after the first vaccine or placebo injection. Assay: immunoSEQ multiplex PCR; the TCRdb copy retains only in-frame clones and omits some. The sample carries 200,000 to 300,000 clones, 88% recorded once. This specimen was peripheral blood, taken in a trial of Ad26.COV2.S vaccine versus placebo. These receptors came from a person aged 18-65 years who received the Ad26.COV2.S COVID-19 vaccine or a placebo.

The chain's CDR3 is CSAGQGYYGYTF. CDR3 coding DNA: TGCAGCGCTGGACAGGGTTACTATGGCTACACCTTC. The chain is built from TRBV29-1 and TRBJ1-2; TRBD1 matches 8 bases. V trimming: 7 bases; J trimming: 3 bases; junction bases outside the gene matches: 4. Germline V gives CDR1 SQVTM, CDR2 ANQGSEA. The length of the CDR3 is 12 residues.

This chain uses TRBV19 with TRBJ1-2; the D is unclear. The CDR3 has 13 residues. Germline lookup yields CDR1 LNHDA and CDR2 SQIVND (reference sequence). With 10 bases removed from V and 4 bases from J, the gap between germline ends came to 16 bases. CDR3 region: CATLLRAGYGYTF. CDR3 DNA: TGTGCCACCCTCCTCCGAGCGGGCTATGGCTACACCTTC.

The sample holds one count of this clone. The chain employs TRBV7-6 and TRBJ2-7; D gene ambiguous. In germline, CDR1 is SGHVS, CDR2 FNYEAQ. V was clipped by 2 bases and J by 2 bases, with 7 bases between them. This CDR3 is 13 amino acids long. CDR3 bases: TGTGCCAGCAGCTTATCAACTACCTACGAGCAGTACTTC. Its translation is CASSLSTTYEQYF.

The J gene is TRBJ1-4, the V gene TRBV4-3, with D possibly TRBD1 on 5 matching bases. Germline CDR1 reads LGHNA; CDR2 reads YSLEER. The CDR3 covers 15 residues. The germline V and J ends were trimmed by 4 bases and 1 base, with 10 bases remaining between them. The CDR3 DNA sequence: TGCGCCAGCAGCCCCGTGGGGGTAACTAATGAAAAACTGTTTTTT. Protein: CASSPVGVTNEKLFF.

The rearrangement joins TRBV25-1 to TRBJ1-2, with 7 bases matching TRBD1. V lost 5 bases, J lost 2 bases, and 8 bases stayed unmatched. CDR1 is MGHDK and CDR2 is SYGVNS in the germline V gene. This CDR3 spans 15 amino acids. The CDR3 DNA reads TGTGCCAGCAGTCCTCAGGGGGGGCCCAACTATGGCTACACCTTC. Protein: CASSPQGGPNYGYTF.

V gene TRBV11-2 combines with J gene TRBJ2-2, with 7 positions matching TRBD1. The V segment lost 3 bases and the J segment 7 bases; nucleotides outside the gene matches: 8. The CDR3 is 15 amino acids. Per the germline V gene, CDR1 is SGHAT and CDR2 is FQNNGV. This CDR3 is CASSFTGDVGGELFF. CDR3 DNA: TGTGCCAGCAGCTTTACAGGGGACGTGGGCGGGGAGCTGTTTTTT. Supplemented by reference TRBV11-2 and TRBJ2-2, the full variable domain reads EAGVAQSPRYKIIEKRQSVAFWCNPISGHATLYWYQQILGQGPKLLIQFQNNGVVDDSQLPKDRFSAERLKGVDSTLKIQPAKLEDSAVYLCASSFTGDVGGELFFGEGSRLTVL.

This sequence joins TRBV29-1 and TRBJ2-1, with 9 bases identical to TRBD1. Germline V CDR1 and CDR2: SQVTM, ANQGSEA. V lost 6 bases to trimming and J lost 6 bases; unmatched junction nucleotides: 9. The CDR3 contains 14 residues. Here the CDR3 reads CSVVDRGGFNEQFF. In DNA, the CDR3 is TGCAGCGTGGTCGACAGGGGGGGGTTCAATGAGCAGTTCTTC.

The chain employs TRBV9 and TRBJ2-3, with 7 bases matching TRBD2. The CDR3 length is 16 residues. Germline values: CDR1 SGDLS, CDR2 YYNGEE. After removal of 0 bases from V and 2 bases from J, the junction contained 6 bases not matched to a gene. CDR3: CASSVAREALTDTQYF. The CDR3 DNA reads TGTGCCAGCAGCGTAGCTCGGGAGGCACTCACAGATACGCAGTATTTT. The full variable domain, in which reference TRBV9 and TRBJ2-3 provide the parts outside the CDR3, is DSGVTQTPKHLITATGQRVTLRCSPRSGDLSVYWYQQSLDQGLQFLIQYYNGEERAKGNILERFSAQQFPDLHSELNLSSLELGDSALYFCASSVAREALTDTQYFGPGTRLTVL.